One T cell receptor beta chain is described in this entry. Its antigen has not been determined. No per-base quality is available; no much larger clone lies one base away. Exclusion was applied to patients with uncontrolled infections, other autoimmune diseases, pregnancy or lactation. Diagnoses relied on clinical symptoms, serum thyroxine and TRAb, thyroid ultrasound and orbital computed tomography. Total RNA was extracted with Trizol reagent, and quality was checked on an Agilent 2100 Bioanalyzer. This sample is part of a study of T cells in Graves' hyperthyroidism and ophthalmopathy (dated by TCRdb to between 2018 and 2021). Describing the broader study: To identify distinguishing TCR V-J signatures, a discovery cohort of around 98 patients was used, comprising fewer than 45 with Graves' ophthalmopathy and approximately 57 with stable Graves' hyperthyroidism. According to the paper, TCR Vbeta CDR3 sequencing was carried out on some 140 peripheral blood samples, which came from fewer than 50 ophthalmopathy, fewer than 80 hyperthyroidism and roughly 17 progressor patients. The approximately 100 discovery patients were divided at random into training and test sets in a 7:3 ratio. Thyroid tissue and blood T-cell repertoires from about six Graves' hyperthyroidism patients were also compared in the study. After sampling, hyperthyroidism patients received methimazole starting at 30 mg daily, and ophthalmopathy patients received high-dose intravenous methylprednisolone. An independent validation cohort of around 19 hyperthyroidism patients and roughly 16 patients who later progressed to ophthalmopathy tested prospective prediction of ophthalmopathy. The study at large found these results: No statistical method was used to fix the sample size in advance, and group allocation was not hidden from the investigators. In validation, progression to ophthalmopathy was predicted by the model with around 71% sensitivity and roughly 72% specificity, a median of roughly six months before onset. A 13 V-J signature model separated ophthalmopathy from stable hyperthyroidism, with about 88% sensitivity and just under 84% specificity in cross-validation and 80%/75% in testing. Most expanded thyroid clonotypes (frequency above 0.001) were also found in blood, which suggests that blood repertoires may mirror thyroid immune responses.

The TCR beta CDR3 regions were amplified from RNA transcripts. The TCR CDR3 was subjected to a first round of RT-PCR using the HTBI primer set and the Qiagen OneStep RT-PCR kit. Libraries were constructed in a second round of multiplex PCR, after which size selection and purification were performed. The libraries were sequenced on an Illumina HiSeq2000 using paired-end 100 bp reads. Regarding the original processing steps: SOAPnuke was used to process the raw data, throwing out any read that contained adapters or uncalled bases, had a mean Phred below 15, or lacked an exact constant-primer or identifier match. COPE v1.2.5 was used to merge the high-quality paired reads, and each unique nucleotide sequence was defined as a clonotype. Clonotypes were aligned to IMGT TRBV, TRBD and TRBJ reference segments using MiTCR v1.1. Only V-J combinations with frequency above 0.0001, covering 99.2% of repertoires, were analysed. A TCS score was defined as the ratio of F50 (clonal expansion) to E x V (chaos), with BLOSUM62-based TCRdist applied between CDR3 peptides within each V-J. Welch's t-statistics and random forest reduced around 550 V-J features to around 14, which were used in a naive Bayes classifier (R e1071). The similarity between thyroid and blood repertoires was quantified using the Morisita-Horn index. In-frame beta chains were kept once TCRdb had trimmed the public reads at Q25 with fastp and called clones with MiXCR. Every entry covers one CDR3 protein and lists the most common genes and DNA from its rows. TCRdb, rather than the study authors, made the V and J calls. For this sample the table gives roughly 500,000 distinct CDR3 sequences, of which roughly 50% were detected only once. The top ten clonotypes cover around 17% of the sample.

Spanning cysteine to phenylalanine, the CDR3 consists of 14 amino acids. This entry keeps only the CDR3 DNA: 42 bases, framed from base 1. CDR1 is given as LNHNV and CDR2 as YYDKDF, both from the germline V gene (reference sequence). Trimming leaves V shorter by 5 bases and J shorter by 6 bases, with the junction holding 9 bases beyond the gene matches. Recombination linked TRBV15 to TRBJ2-7, with 8 junctional bases fitting TRBD2. The sequence derives from an adult woman with Graves' disease, either hyperthyroidism or ophthalmopathy (not recorded which). Sequencing input: peripheral blood or thyroid tissue (not recorded which). The DNA is TGTGCCACCAGCCCGGGGGGGGCGGTGGCCGAGCAGTACTTC. Its coded protein is CATSPGGAVAEQYF. The variable domain in full, with residues beyond the CDR3 obtained from the reference TRBV15 and TRBJ2-7 genes, is DAMVIQNPRYQVTQFGKPVTLSCSQTLNHNVMYWYQQKSSQAPKLLFHYYDKDFNNEADTPDNFQSRRPNTSFCFLDIRSPGLGDTAMYLCATSPGGAVAEQYFGPGTRLTVT.